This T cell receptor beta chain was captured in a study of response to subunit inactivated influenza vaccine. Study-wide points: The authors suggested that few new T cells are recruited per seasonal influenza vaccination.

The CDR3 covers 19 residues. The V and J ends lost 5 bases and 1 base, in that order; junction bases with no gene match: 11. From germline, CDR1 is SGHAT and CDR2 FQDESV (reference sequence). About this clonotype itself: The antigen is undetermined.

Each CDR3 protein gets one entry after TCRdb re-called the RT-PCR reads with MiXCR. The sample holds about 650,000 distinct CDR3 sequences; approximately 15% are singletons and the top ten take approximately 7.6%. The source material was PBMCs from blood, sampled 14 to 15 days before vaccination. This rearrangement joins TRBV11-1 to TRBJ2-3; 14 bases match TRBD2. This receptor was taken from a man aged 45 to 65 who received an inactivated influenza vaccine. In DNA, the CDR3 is TGTGCCAGCAGCATCGACTGGACTAGCGGGGGGACTCGCACAGATACGCAGTATTTT. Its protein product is CASSIDWTSGGTRTDTQYF.